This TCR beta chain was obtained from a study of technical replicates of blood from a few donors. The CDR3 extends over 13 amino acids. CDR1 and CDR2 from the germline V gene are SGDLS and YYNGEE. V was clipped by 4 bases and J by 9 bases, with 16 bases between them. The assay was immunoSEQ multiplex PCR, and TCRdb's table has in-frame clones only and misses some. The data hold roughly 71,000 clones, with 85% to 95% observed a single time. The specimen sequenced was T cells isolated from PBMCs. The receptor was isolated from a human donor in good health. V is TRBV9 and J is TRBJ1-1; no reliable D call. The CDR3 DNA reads TGTGCCAGCAGCCCGAGAGGAACCGAGAAAGCTTTCTTT. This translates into CASSPRGTEKAFF.